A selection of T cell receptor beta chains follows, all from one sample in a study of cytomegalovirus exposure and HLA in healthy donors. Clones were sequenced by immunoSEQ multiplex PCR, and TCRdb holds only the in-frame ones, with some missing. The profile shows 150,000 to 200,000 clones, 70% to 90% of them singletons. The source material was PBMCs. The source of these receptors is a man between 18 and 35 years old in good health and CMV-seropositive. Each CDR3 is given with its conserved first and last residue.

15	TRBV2	CASSDDTGTNEKLFF
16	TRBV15	CATSRTGQGNTGELFF
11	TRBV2	CAQLRGSAQYF
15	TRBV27	CASRSLTGGPGELFF
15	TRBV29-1	CSVGPTGTGGYGYTF
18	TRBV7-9	CASSPPRPPRGVPDTQYF
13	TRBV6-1	CASNRGDQETQYF
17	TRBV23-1	CASSPRAAAGGNQPQHF
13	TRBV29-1	CSAGEHPTDTQYF
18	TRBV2	CASSEVSFVGTSAGELFF
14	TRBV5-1	CASSLGQGEDPQHF
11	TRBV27	CASSSGNIQYF
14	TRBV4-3	CASSQETFRVIAFF
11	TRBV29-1	CSVPDGNEQFF
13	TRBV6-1	CAGTMGRNTEAFF
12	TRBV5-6	CASSEQSDTQYF
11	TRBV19	CASGGLYEQYF
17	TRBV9	CASSVSIRQGAGDTQYF
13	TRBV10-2	CASSRQGNQPQHF
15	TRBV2	CAKLYQQGGDYGYTF
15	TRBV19	CASTSLLTLETVIYF
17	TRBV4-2	CASSQGNIGGTQETQYF
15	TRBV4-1	CASSQAGRGATEAFF
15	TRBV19	CASSIPGQGYNEQFF
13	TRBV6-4	CASSKSGVNGYTF
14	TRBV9	CASSRGRNTDTQYF
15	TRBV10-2	CASSARDIRTDTQYF
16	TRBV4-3	CASSQGGGAGTDTQYF
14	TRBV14	CASSPGQGTFGYTF
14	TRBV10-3	CAISETGGNYGYTF
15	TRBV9	CASSETTSSYNEQFF
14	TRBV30	CAWSDVTGVYGYTF
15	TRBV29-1	CSVGASGGPGNEQFF
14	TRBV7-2	CASSPARSLYEQYF
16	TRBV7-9	CASSRPSTGGIYEQYF
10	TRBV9	CASSGRGYTF
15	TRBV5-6	CASSLQGSRPTEQYF
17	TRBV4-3	CASSQEGQGVANYGYTF
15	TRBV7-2	CASSQTGTGYNEQFF
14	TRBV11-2	CASSLTSVPGELFF
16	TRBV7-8	CASSRNTGQNTGELFF
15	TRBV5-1	CASSLGLAVQDTQYF
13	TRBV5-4	CASSGTGGTEAFF
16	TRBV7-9	CASSLAVGTANEKLFF
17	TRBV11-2	CASSSPGRGASTDTQYF